This T cell receptor (beta chain) was retrieved from a study of CD8+ T cells in alopecia areata. The CDR3 totals 15 residues. J gave up 4 bases and V 2 bases, and 7 bases lay outside the gene matches. Per germline, CDR1 SNHLY and CDR2 FYNNEI. Collection of lesional scalp punch biopsies and peripheral blood was performed in alopecia areata patients. Isolated RNA was reverse transcribed into cDNA used as the sequencing template. Some clones are missing from TCRdb's copy, which holds only in-frame ones; the method was immunoSEQ multiplex PCR. The sample holds 150,000 to 200,000 clones, about 63% seen once.

The sequence came from a human donor with alopecia areata. Sequenced here: CD4+ T cells sorted from blood, sampled at week 0. The rearrangement uses TRBV2 and TRBJ2-5; 7 nucleotides line up with TRBD1. The chain's CDR3 is CASSEKGAGGETQYF. The CDR3 DNA follows: TGTGCCAGCAGTGAAAAGGGGGCGGGTGGAGAGACCCAGTACTTC.